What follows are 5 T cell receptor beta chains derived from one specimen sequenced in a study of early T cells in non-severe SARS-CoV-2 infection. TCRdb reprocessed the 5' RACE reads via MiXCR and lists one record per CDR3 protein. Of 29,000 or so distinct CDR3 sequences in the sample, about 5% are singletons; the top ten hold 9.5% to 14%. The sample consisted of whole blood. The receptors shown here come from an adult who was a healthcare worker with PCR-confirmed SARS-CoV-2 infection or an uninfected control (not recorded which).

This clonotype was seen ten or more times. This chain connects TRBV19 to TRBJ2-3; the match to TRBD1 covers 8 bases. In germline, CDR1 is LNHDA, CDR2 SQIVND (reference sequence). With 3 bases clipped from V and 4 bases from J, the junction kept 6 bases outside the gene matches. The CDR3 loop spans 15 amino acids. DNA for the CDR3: TGTGCCAGTAGTATTGGCAGGGGGCGGGCAGATACGCAGTATTTT. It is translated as CASSIGRGRADTQYF.

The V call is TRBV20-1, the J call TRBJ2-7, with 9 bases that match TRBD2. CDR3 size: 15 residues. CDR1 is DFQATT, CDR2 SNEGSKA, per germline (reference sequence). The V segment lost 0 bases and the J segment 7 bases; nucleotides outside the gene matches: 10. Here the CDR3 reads CSARDPAGGPWEQYF. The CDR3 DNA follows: TGCAGTGCTAGAGATCCGGCGGGAGGGCCCTGGGAGCAGTACTTC.

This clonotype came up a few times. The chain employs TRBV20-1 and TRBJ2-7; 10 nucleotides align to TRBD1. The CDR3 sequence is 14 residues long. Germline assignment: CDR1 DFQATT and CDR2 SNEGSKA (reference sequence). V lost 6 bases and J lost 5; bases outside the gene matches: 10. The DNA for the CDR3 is TGCAGTGCCATCTCGACAGGGGGCTTGGACGAGCAGTACTTC. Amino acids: CSAISTGGLDEQYF.

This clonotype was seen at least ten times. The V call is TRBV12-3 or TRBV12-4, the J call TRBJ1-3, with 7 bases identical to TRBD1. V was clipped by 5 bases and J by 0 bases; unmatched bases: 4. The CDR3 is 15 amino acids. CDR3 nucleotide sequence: TGTGCCAGCAGTCCGACAGGGTTCTCTGGAAACACCATATATTTT. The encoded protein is CASSPTGFSGNTIYF.

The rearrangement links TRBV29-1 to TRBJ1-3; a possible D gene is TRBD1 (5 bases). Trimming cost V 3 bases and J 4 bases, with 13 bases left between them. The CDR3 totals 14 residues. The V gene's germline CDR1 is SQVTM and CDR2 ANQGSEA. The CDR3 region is CSVDPQGGGNTIYF. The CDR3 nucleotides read TGCAGCGTTGATCCTCAGGGCGGAGGAAACACCATATATTTT. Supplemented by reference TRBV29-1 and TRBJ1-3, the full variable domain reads SAVISQKPSRDICQRGTSLTIQCQVDSQVTMMFWYRQQPGQSLTLIATANQGSEATYESGFVIDKFPISRPNLTFSTLTVSNMSPEDSSIYLCSVDPQGGGNTIYFGEGSWLTVV.